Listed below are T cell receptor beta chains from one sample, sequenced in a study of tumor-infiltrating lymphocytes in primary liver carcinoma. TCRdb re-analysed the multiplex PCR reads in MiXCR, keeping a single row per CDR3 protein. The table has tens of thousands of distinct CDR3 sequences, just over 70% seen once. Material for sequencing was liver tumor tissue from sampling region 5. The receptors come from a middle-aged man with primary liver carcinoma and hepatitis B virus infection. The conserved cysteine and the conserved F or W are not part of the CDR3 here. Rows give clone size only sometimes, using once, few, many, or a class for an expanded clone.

CDR3: ASSPHRSIDTGELF
length: 14
size: NA
V: TRBV5-1
J: TRBJ2-2

CDR3: ACRIGGQPQH
length: 10
size: once
V: TRBV10-2
J: TRBJ1-5

CDR3: SGLPGQGVGEHF
length: 12
size: NA
V: TRBV29-1
J: TRBJ2-1

CDR3: TSSLDRGQGETQY
length: 13
size: NA
V: TRBV5-4
J: TRBJ2-5

CDR3: VSRGQGDYEQY
length: 11
size: NA
V: TRBV6-1
J: TRBJ2-7

CDR3: ACSLSRDTEAF
length: 11
size: NA
V: TRBV11-2
J: TRBJ1-1

CDR3: ASSPLPGNEKLY
length: 12
size: NA
V: TRBV5-4
J: TRBJ1-4

CDR3: ASSFDGDRVDTGELF
length: 15
size: once
V: TRBV11-2
J: TRBJ2-2

CDR3: ASNLKGISLNLPQQ
length: 14
size: NA
V: TRBV5-8
J: TRBJ1-5

CDR3: ASSSPGQFSGGQADTQY
length: 17
size: NA
V: TRBV12-3/TRBV12-4
J: TRBJ2-3

CDR3: SVLGQGRFNEQS
length: 12
size: NA
V: TRBV29-1
J: TRBJ2-1

CDR3: ASSLRLAEISSGANVLT
length: 17
size: many
V: TRBV5-5
J: TRBJ2-6

CDR3: ASSLVERGTRKLF
length: 13
size: NA
V: TRBV11-2
J: TRBJ2-2

CDR3: ANSPADRDYCYT
length: 12
size: NA
V: TRBV11-2
J: TRBJ1-2

CDR3: ASRRDFNTEAF
length: 11
size: many
V: TRBV25-1
J: TRBJ1-1

CDR3: ASSGTGQETQY
length: 11
size: medium-sized
V: TRBV2
J: TRBJ2-5

CDR3: AISKVRTGSTDTQY
length: 14
size: NA
V: TRBV10-3
J: TRBJ2-3

CDR3: ASSSPTHFYGYT
length: 12
size: many
V: TRBV28
J: TRBJ1-2

CDR3: SARDPRGPAF
length: 10
size: NA
V: TRBV20-1
J: TRBJ1-1

CDR3: VNSLGGTLPYEQY
length: 13
size: NA
V: TRBV11-2
J: TRBJ2-7

CDR3: ASSFPESSGTKNIRY
length: 15
size: NA
V: TRBV11-1
J: TRBJ2-4

CDR3: ASSQDPPVGAQY
length: 12
size: NA
V: TRBV4-1
J: TRBJ2-5

CDR3: ASSALGLAGETHY
length: 13
size: NA
V: TRBV12-3/TRBV12-4
J: TRBJ2-5

CDR3: ANSSREASSTGELF
length: 14
size: NA
V: TRBV11-2
J: TRBJ2-2

CDR3: DTREAAEPYNERF
length: 13
size: NA
V: TRBV6-1
J: TRBJ2-1

CDR3: ASSLSGQTGELF
length: 12
size: many
V: TRBV7-8
J: TRBJ2-2

CDR3: ANSYGGVNTDAF
length: 12
size: once
V: TRBV6-5
J: TRBJ1-1

CDR3: TSSYSGLAGGLYEQY
length: 15
size: NA
V: TRBV6-5
J: TRBJ2-7

CDR3: ASSVWAGMKAGANLLT
length: 16
size: NA
V: TRBV6-5
J: TRBJ2-6

CDR3: ASSPWATGRVGTEAF
length: 15
size: many
V: TRBV12-3/TRBV12-4
J: TRBJ1-1